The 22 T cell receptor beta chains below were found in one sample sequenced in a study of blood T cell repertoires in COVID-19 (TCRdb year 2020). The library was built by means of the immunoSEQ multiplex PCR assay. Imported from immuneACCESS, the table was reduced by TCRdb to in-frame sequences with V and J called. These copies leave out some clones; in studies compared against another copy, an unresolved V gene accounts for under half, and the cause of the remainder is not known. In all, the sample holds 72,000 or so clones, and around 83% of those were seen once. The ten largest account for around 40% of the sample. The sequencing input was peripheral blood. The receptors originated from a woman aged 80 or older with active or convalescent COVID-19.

This CDR3 reads CASTSPGGNGRRAFF. The DNA for the CDR3 is TGTGCCAGTACCTCGCCCGGGGGGAATGGGCGAAGAGCTTTCTTT. The J gene is TRBJ1-1, the V gene TRBV19, with a tentative D call TRBD1 (5 bases). Trimming cost V 7 bases and J 10 bases, with 25 bases left between them. Germline V gene lookup returns CDR1 LNHDA and CDR2 SQIVND (reference sequence). CDR3 length: 15 amino acids.

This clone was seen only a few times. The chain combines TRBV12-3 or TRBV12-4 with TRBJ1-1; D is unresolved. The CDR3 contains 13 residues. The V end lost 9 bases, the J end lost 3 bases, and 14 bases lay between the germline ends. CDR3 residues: CASSLQIYTEAFF. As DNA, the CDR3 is TGTGCCAGTTCTTTACAAATCTACACTGAAGCTTTCTTT.

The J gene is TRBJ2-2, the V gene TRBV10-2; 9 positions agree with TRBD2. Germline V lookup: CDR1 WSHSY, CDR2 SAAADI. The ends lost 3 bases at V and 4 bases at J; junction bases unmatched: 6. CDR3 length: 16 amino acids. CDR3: CASSEVWRGGTGELFF. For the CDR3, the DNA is TGCGCCAGCAGTGAAGTTTGGCGGGGGGGCACCGGGGAGCTGTTTTTT.

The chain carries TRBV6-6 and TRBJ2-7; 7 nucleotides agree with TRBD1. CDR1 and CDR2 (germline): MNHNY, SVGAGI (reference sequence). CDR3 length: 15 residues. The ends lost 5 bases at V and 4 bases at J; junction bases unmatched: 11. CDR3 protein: CASSPTLDRAYEQYF. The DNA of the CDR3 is TGTGCCAGCAGTCCCACCTTAGACAGGGCTTACGAGCAGTACTTC.

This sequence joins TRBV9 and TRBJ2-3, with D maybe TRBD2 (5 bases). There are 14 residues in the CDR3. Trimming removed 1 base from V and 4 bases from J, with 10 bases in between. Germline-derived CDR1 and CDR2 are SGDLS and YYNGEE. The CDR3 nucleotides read TGTGCCAGCAGCGTACAATCCGGGGCAGATACGCAGTATTTT. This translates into CASSVQSGADTQYF. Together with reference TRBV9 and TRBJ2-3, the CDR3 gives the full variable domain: DSGVTQTPKHLITATGQRVTLRCSPRSGDLSVYWYQQSLDQGLQFLIQYYNGEERAKGNILERFSAQQFPDLHSELNLSSLELGDSALYFCASSVQSGADTQYFGPGTRLTVL.

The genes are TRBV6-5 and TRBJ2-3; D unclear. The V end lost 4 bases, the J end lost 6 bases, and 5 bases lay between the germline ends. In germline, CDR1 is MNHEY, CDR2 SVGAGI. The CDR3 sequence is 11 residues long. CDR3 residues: CASSSGDTQYF. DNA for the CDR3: TGTGCCAGCAGTTCTGGCGATACGCAGTATTTT.

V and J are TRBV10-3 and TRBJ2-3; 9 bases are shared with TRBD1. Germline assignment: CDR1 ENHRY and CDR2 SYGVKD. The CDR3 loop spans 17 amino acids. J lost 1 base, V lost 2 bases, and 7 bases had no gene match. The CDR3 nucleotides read TGTGCCATCAGTGAGGGGACGGGACAGGGAGGCACAGATACGCAGTATTTT. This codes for CAISEGTGQGGTDTQYF.

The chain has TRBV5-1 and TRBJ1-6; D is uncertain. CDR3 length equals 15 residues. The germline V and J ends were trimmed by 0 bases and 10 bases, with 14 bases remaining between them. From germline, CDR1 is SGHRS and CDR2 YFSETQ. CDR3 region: CASSLGRADTSPLHF. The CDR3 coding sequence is TGCGCCAGCAGCTTGGGGCGGGCAGATACCTCACCCCTCCACTTT.

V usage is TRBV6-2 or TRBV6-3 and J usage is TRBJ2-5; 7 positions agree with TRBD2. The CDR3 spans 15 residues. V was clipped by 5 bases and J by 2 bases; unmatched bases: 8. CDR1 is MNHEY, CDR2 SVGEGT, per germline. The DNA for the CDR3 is TGTGCCAGCAGTCGACACCGGACTAGGCAAGAGACCCAGTACTTC. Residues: CASSRHRTRQETQYF.

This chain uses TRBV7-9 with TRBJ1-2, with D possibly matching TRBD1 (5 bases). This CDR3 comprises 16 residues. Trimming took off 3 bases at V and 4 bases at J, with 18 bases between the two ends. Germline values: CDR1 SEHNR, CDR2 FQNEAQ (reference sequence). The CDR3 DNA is TGTGCCAGCAGCTTCGGGGGTGGCAGTTATTTCTATGGCTACACCTTC. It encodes CASSFGGGSYFYGYTF.

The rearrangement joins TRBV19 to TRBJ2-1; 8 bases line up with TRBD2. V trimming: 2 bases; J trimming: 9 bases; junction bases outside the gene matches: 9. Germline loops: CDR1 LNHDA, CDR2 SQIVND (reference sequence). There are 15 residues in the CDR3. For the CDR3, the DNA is TGTGCCAGTAGTATAACGGCGGGGGGATCCAGTGAGCAGTTCTTC. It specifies CASSITAGGSSEQFF.

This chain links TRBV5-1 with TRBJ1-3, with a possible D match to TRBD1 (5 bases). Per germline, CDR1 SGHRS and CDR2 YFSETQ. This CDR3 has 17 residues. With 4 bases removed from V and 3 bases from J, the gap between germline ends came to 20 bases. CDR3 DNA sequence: TGCGCCAGCAGCCCGGGGGGGACGGGAGTAAATGGAAACACCATATATTTT. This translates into CASSPGGTGVNGNTIYF.

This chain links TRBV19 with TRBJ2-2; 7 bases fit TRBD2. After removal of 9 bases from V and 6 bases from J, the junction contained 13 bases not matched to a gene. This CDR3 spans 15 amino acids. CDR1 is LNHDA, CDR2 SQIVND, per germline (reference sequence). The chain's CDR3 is CASAINGGTPGELFF. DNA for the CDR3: TGTGCCAGCGCAATAAACGGGGGGACCCCCGGGGAGCTGTTTTTT.

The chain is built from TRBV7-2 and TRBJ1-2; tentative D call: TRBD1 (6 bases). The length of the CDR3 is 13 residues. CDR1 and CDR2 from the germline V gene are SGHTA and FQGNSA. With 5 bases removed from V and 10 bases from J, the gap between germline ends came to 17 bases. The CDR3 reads CASSPRGGLAYTF. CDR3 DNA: TGTGCCAGCAGCCCTCGGGGGGGGCTGGCCTACACCTTC.

The CDR3 DNA reads TGTGCCAGCAGTTTAGGAGGGACCTTGGAGACCCAGTACTTC. Protein sequence: CASSLGGTLETQYF. The V and J genes are TRBV28 and TRBJ2-5; D is perhaps TRBD2 (6 bases). Germline CDR1 is MDHEN and CDR2 is SYDVKM. The CDR3 loop spans 14 amino acids. V lost 2 bases and J 5 bases, leaving 12 bases between the germline ends. Together with reference TRBV28 and TRBJ2-5, the CDR3 gives the full variable domain: DVKVTQSSRYLVKRTGEKVFLECVQDMDHENMFWYRQDPGLGLRLIYFSYDVKMKEKGDIPEGYSVSREKKERFSLILESASTNQTSMYLCASSLGGTLETQYFGPGTRLLVL.

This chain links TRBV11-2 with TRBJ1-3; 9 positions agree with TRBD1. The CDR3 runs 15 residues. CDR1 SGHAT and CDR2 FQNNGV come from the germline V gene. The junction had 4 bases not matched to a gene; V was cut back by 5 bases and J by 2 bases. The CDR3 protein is CASSAQGAPGNTIYF. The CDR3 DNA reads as TGTGCCAGCAGCGCACAGGGGGCGCCTGGAAACACCATATATTTT.

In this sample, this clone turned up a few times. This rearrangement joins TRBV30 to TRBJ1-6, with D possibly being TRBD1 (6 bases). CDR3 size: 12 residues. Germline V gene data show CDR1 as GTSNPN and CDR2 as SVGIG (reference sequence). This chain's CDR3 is CAGAAGHSPLHF. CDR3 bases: TGTGCGGGGGCGGCGGGCCACTCACCCCTCCACTTT.

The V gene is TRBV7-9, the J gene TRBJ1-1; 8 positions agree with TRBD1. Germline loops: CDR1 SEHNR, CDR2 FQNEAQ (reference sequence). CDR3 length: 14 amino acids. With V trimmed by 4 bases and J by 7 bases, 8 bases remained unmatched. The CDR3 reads CASSSTGGGVEAFF. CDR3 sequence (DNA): TGTGCCAGCAGCTCAACAGGGGGAGGTGTTGAAGCTTTCTTT. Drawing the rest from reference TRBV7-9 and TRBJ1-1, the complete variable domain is DTGVSQNPRHKITKRGQNVTFRCDPISEHNRLYWYRQTLGQGPEFLTYFQNEAQLEKSRLLSDRFSAERPKGSFSTLEIQRTEQGDSAMYLCASSSTGGGVEAFFGQGTRLTVV.

The CDR3 loop reads CASSPRDSRSFGQPQHF. The CDR3 DNA follows: TGTGCCAGCTCACCTAGGGACAGTAGGTCGTTCGGACAGCCCCAGCATTTT. The chain links TRBV18 to TRBJ1-5; the match to TRBD1 covers 7 bases. CDR1 is KGHSH, CDR2 LQKENI, per germline. The CDR3 covers 17 residues. With V trimmed by 3 bases and J by 7 bases, 15 bases remained unmatched.

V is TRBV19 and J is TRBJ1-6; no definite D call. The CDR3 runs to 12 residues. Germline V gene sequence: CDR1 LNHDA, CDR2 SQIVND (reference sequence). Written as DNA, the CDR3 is TGTGCTGCGGCAGCATCTAATTCACCCCTCCACTTT. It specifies CAAAASNSPLHF.

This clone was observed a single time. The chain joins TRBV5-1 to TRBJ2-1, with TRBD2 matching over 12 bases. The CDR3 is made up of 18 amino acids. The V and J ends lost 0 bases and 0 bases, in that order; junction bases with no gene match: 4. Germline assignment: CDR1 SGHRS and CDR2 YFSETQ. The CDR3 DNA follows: TGCGCCAGCAGCTTGGGACTAGCGGGGGTAAGCTCCTACAATGAGCAGTTCTTC. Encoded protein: CASSLGLAGVSSYNEQFF. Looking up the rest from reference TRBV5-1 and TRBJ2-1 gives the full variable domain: KAGVTQTPRYLIKTRGQQVTLSCSPISGHRSVSWYQQTPGQGLQFLFEYFSETQRNKGNFPGRFSGRQFSNSRSEMNVSTLELGDSALYLCASSLGLAGVSSYNEQFFGPGTRLTVL.

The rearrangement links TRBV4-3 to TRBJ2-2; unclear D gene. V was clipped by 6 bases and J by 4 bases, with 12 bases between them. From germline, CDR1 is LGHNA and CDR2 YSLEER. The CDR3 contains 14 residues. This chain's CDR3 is CASRQPGGTGELFF. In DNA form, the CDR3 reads TGCGCCAGCAGGCAGCCAGGTGGCACCGGGGAGCTGTTTTTT.